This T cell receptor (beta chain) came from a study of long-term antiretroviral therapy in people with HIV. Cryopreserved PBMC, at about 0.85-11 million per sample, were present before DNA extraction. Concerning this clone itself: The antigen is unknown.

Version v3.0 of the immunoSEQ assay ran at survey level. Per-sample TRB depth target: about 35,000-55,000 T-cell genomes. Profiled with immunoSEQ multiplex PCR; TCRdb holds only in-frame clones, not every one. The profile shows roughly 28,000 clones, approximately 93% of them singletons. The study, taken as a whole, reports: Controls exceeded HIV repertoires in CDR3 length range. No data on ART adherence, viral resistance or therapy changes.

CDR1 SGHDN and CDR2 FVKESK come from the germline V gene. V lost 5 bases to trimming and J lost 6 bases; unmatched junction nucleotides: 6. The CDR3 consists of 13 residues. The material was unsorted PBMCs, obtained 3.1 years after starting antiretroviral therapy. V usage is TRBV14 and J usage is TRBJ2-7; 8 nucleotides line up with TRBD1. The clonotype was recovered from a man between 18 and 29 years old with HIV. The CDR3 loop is CASSDLTGAEQYF. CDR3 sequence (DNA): TGTGCCAGCAGCGACCTGACAGGGGCCGAGCAGTACTTC.